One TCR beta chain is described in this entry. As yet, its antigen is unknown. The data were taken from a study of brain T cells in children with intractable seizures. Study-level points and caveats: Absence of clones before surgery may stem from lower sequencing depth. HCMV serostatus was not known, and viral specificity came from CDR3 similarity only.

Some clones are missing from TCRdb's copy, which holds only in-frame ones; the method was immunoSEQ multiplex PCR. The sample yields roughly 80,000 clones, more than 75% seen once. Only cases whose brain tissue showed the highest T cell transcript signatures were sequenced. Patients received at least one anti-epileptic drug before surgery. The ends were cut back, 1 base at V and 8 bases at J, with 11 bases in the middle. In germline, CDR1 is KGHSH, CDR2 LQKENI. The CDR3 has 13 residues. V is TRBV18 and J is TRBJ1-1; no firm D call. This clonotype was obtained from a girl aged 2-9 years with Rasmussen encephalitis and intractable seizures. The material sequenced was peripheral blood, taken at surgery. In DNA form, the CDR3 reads TGTGCCAGCTCACCACGCAGGCTTGGCGAAGCTTTCTTT. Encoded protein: CASSPRRLGEAFF.